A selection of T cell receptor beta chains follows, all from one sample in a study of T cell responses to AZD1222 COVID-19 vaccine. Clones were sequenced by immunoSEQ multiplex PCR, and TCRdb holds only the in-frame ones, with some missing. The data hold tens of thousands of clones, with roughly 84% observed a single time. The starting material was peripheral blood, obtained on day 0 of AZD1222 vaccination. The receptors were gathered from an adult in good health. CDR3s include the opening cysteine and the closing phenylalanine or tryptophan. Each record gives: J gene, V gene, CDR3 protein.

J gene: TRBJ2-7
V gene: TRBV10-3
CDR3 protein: CAIRVTGGSDEQYF

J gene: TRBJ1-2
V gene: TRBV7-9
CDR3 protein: CASSSTLTGDHYGYTF

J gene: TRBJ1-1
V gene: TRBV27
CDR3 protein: CASSLGSGARGTEAFF

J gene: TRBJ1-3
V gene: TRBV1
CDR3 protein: CTSSQETGKGNTIYF

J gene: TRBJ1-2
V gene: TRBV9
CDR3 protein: CASSVGQGYGYTF

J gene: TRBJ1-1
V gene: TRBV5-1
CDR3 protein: CASSPSGGDTEAFF

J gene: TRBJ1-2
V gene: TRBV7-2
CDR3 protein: CASSSIRDSPAGYTF

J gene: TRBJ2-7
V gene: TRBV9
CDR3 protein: CASSSGPIDEQYF

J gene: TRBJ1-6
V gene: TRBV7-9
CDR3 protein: CASSLGRGGNSPLHF

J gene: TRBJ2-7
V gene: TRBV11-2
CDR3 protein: CASSLDSGGHLIEQYF

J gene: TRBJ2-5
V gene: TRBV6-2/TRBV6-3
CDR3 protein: CASSRGEPQETQYF

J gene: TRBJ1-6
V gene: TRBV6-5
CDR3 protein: CASSYSTSGNHSPLHF

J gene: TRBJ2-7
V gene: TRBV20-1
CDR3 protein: CSASLSLVGDYEQYF

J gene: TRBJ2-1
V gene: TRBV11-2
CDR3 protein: CASSHTPGGKNEQFF

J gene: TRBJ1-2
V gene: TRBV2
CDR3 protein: CASSGDSYGYTF

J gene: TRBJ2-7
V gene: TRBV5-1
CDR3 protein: CASSLAGTSNYEQYF

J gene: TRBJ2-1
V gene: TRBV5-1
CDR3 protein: CASTTNAGADNEQFF

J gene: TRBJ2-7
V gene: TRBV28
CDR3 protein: CASSSGGTYEQYF

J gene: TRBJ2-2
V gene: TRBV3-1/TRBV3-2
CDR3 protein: CASSQGSGGAGELFF

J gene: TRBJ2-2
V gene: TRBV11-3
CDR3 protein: CASTGGAGTGELFF

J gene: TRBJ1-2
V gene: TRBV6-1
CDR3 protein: CASSDGHRANYGYTF

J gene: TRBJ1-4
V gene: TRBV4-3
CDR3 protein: CASSQDVYPPATNEKLFF

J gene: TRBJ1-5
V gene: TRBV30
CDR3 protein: CAWSVRSDQPQHF

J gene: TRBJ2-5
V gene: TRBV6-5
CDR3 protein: CASSIGWGQETQYF

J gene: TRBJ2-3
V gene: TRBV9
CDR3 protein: CASSVDVPRDTQYF

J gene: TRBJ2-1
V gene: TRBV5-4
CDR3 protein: CASSLGAESYNEQFF